The 9 T cell receptor beta chains reported below all come from one sample, sequenced in a study of T cells after yellow fever vaccination. Via MiXCR, TCRdb re-called the 5' RACE reads, giving one row per CDR3 protein. Of approximately 510,000 distinct CDR3 sequences listed, just over 20% were seen once; the top ten hold about a sixth. The material was PBMCs, obtained about 21 days after the first yellow fever vaccination. The receptors come from a man younger than 35 who received the YFV17D yellow fever vaccine.

The CDR3 DNA is TGCGCCAGCAGCCTCGTCGGCGTCTATGGCTACACCTTC. As protein: CASSLVGVYGYTF. The V and J genes are TRBV5-1 and TRBJ1-2, with D unclear. V was cut by 4 bases and J by 4 bases, with 11 bases left in between. CDR3 size: 13 residues. Per the germline V gene, CDR1 is SGHRS and CDR2 is YFSETQ.

The sample holds a few counts of this clonotype. The V gene is TRBV13, the J gene TRBJ2-2; TRBD1 matches 8 bases. The germline gives CDR1 PRHDT, CDR2 FYEKMQ (reference sequence). Germline trimming cut 5 bases from V and 1 base from J; bases unmatched to any gene: 9. The CDR3 sequence is 17 residues long. The CDR3 sequence is CASSLRTGGVNTGELFF. As DNA, the CDR3 is TGTGCCAGCAGCCTACGAACAGGGGGAGTGAACACCGGGGAGCTGTTTTTT.

The genes are TRBV20-1 and TRBJ1-1, with D unresolved. Germline CDR1 is DFQATT and CDR2 is SNEGSKA (reference sequence). This CDR3 comprises 14 residues. The V end lost 5 bases, the J end lost 0 bases, and 13 bases lay between the germline ends. DNA for the CDR3: TGCAGTGCTCCGGACTCACTATTGAACACTGAAGCTTTCTTT. Residues: CSAPDSLLNTEAFF.

The V gene is TRBV15, the J gene TRBJ2-2, with D tentatively TRBD2 (5 bases). V lost 0 bases and J 6 bases, leaving 8 bases between the germline ends. This CDR3 spans 14 amino acids. CDR1 and CDR2 (germline): LNHNV, YYDKDF (reference sequence). CDR3 DNA sequence: TGTGCCACCAGCAGAGACCCTAGCCCCGGGGAGCTGTTTTTT. This gives the protein CATSRDPSPGELFF.

The sample holds a few counts of this clonotype. V usage is TRBV12-3 or TRBV12-4 and J usage is TRBJ1-5, with D hard to call. V was pared by 4 bases and J by 2 bases, with 6 bases between. The CDR3 spans 13 residues. CDR3 region: CASSWLGNQPQHF. Here the CDR3 DNA reads TGTGCCAGCAGTTGGTTGGGCAATCAGCCCCAGCATTTT.

This clonotype has only a few counts. This chain uses TRBV12-3 or TRBV12-4 with TRBJ2-2; D unresolved. Deletions cut 2 bases from V and 1 base from J, with 5 bases between. There are 14 residues in the CDR3. For the CDR3, the DNA is TGTGCCAGCAGTTTATTTCGGAACACCGGGGAGCTGTTTTTT. This sequence encodes CASSLFRNTGELFF.

CDR3 nucleotide sequence: TGCGCCAGCAGCTCTAGACGGGTGAACACTGAAGCTTTCTTT. It codes for CASSSRRVNTEAFF. The chain couples TRBV5-1 to TRBJ1-1, with D unclear. CDR1 and CDR2 from the germline V gene are SGHRS and YFSETQ. Trimming pared 3 bases from V and 0 bases from J, leaving 9 bases between. This CDR3 is built from 14 residues.

The chain carries TRBV27 and TRBJ1-2, with TRBD1 matching over 7 bases. This CDR3 has 12 residues. V shed 10 bases and J 6 bases; nucleotides not matched to a gene: 8. The germline CDR1 and CDR2 sequences are MNHEY and SMNVEV (reference sequence). CDR3 nucleotides: TGTGCCACCCAGGGGGGTTTCGATGGCTACACCTTC. Protein sequence: CATQGGFDGYTF.

This clonotype was observed a few times. The V and J genes are TRBV20-1 and TRBJ2-1; 8 nucleotides match TRBD2. The ends lost 6 bases at V and 5 bases at J; junction bases unmatched: 6. The length of the CDR3 is 13 residues. CDR1 is DFQATT, CDR2 SNEGSKA, per germline (reference sequence). The CDR3 DNA sequence: TGCAGTGCCCAAGCGGGGGTGGACAATGAGCAGTTCTTC. Residues: CSAQAGVDNEQFF.